What follows is one T cell receptor beta chain and its context. The target antigen is unknown. This sample is drawn from a study of vaccination and CD4 T cells after COVID-19. Sample treatment: approximately 9-day PBMC culture with coronavirus spike peptide pools or control peptides (ViraFEST assay). Following expansion of antigen-specific T cells with peptide pools, ViraFEST then sequenced TCRs. Positive PCR dates ranged from March to December 2020; these dates predated US Alpha, Beta and Delta variants. Once obtained from cultured CD4+ T cells, the DNA was sequenced using the Oncomine TCR Beta short-read assay. TCRdb fed the PCR reads into MiXCR, producing one record per CDR3 protein. The table has approximately 10,000 distinct CDR3 sequences, 50% to 60% seen once. The CDR3 contains 17 residues. Germline assignment: CDR1 LNHNV and CDR2 YYDKDF (reference sequence). V was shortened by 1 base and J by 2 bases, with 16 bases between the two germline ends.

Sequencing input: CD4+ T cells from blood, cultured in vitro. The rearrangement links TRBV15 to TRBJ2-3; possible D gene TRBD2, 7 bases. This TCR derives from a human donor who had recovered from COVID-19. The CDR3 sequence is CATSRVIRGGSTDTQYF. The CDR3 DNA reads TGTGCCACCAGCAGAGTAATTAGGGGGGGTTCCACAGATACGCAGTATTTT.